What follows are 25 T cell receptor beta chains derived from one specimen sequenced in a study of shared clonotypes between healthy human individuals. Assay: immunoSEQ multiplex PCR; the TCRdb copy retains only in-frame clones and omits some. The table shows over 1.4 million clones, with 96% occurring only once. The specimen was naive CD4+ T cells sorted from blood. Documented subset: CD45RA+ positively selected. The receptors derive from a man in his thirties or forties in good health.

CDR3 sequence reads: CSANRVGELFF. The CDR3 DNA sequence: TGCAGTGCCAACAGGGTCGGGGAGCTGTTTTTT. This chain joins TRBV20-1 and TRBJ2-2; the D gene is possibly TRBD1 (6 bases). With 6 bases removed from V and 7 bases from J, the gap between germline ends came to 9 bases. CDR3 length equals 11 residues. From germline, CDR1 is DFQATT and CDR2 SNEGSKA (reference sequence).

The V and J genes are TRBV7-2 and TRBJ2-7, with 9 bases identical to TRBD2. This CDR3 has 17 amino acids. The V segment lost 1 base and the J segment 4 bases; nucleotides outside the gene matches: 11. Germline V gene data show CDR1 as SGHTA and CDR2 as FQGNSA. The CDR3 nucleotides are TGTGCCAGCAGCTTAGTGCCTAGCGGGACGGCGGGGTACGAGCAGTACTTC. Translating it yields CASSLVPSGTAGYEQYF.

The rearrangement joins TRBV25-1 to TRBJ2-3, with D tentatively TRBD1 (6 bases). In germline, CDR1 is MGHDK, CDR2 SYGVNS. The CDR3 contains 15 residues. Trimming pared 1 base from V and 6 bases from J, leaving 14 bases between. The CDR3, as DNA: TGTGCCAGCAGTGAATCCGGCAGGGGATACGATACGCAGTATTTT. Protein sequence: CASSESGRGYDTQYF.

The CDR3 nucleotides are TGTGCCAGTAGTAACCGGGACAGGGGTGCGAACACTGAAGCTTTCTTT. Encoded protein: CASSNRDRGANTEAFF. This chain joins TRBV19 and TRBJ1-1; 10 bases are shared with TRBD1. The junction had 6 bases not matched to a gene; V was cut back by 4 bases and J by 1 base. The CDR3 spans 16 residues. Germline CDR1 is LNHDA and CDR2 is SQIVND (reference sequence).

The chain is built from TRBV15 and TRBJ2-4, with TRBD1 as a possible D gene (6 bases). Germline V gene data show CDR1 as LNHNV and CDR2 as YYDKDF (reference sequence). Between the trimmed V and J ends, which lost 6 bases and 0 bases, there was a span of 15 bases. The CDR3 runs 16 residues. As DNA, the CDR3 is TGTGCCACCAGTCATACCAGGGGCCTAGCCAAAAACATTCAGTACTTC. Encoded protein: CATSHTRGLAKNIQYF.

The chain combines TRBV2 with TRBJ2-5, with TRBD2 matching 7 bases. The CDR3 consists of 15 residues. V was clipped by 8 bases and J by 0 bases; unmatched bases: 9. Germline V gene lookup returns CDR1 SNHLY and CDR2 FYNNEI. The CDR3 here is CASGGGREYQETQYF. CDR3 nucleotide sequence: TGTGCCAGCGGGGGGGGTCGAGAATACCAAGAGACCCAGTACTTC.

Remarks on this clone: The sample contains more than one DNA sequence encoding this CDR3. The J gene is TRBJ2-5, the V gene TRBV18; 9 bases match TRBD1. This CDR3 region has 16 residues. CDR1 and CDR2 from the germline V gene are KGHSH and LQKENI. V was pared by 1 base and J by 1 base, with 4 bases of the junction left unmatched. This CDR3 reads CASSPLTGGSQETQYF. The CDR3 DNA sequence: TGTGCCAGCTCACCACTGACAGGGGGATCCCAAGAGACCCAGTACTTC.

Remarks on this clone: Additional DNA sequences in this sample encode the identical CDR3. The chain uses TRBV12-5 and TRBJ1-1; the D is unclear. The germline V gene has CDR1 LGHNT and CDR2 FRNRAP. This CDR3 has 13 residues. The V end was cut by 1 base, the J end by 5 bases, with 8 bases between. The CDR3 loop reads CASGLEGGTEAFF. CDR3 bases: TGTGCTAGTGGTTTGGAGGGTGGGACTGAAGCTTTCTTT.

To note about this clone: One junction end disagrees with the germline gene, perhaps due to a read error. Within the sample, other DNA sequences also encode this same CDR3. The CDR3 reads CASSLAGNQETQYF. CDR3 nucleotide sequence: TGTGCCAGCAGCCTAGCGGGCAATCAAGAGACCCAGTACTTC. The chain joins TRBV7-9 to TRBJ2-5, with 8 bases matching TRBD2. From germline, CDR1 is SEHNR and CDR2 FQNEAQ (reference sequence). The CDR3 is made up of 14 amino acids. Combining the CDR3 with reference TRBV7-9 and TRBJ2-5 gives the whole variable domain DTGVSQNPRHKITKRGQNVTFRCDPISEHNRLYWYRQTLGQGPEFLTYFQNEAQLEKSRLLSDRFSAERPKGSFSTLEIQRTEQGDSAMYLCASSLAGNQETQYFGPGTRLLVL.

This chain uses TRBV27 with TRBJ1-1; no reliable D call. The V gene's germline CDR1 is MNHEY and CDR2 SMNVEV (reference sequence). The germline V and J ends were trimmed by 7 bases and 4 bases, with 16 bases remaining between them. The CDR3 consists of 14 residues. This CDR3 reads CASINLGMGTEAFF. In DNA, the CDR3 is TGTGCCAGCATAAACCTGGGGATGGGCACTGAAGCTTTCTTT.

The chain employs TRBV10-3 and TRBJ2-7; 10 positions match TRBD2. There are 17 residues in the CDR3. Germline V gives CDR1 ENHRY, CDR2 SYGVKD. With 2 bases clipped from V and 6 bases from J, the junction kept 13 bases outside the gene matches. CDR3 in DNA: TGTGCCATCAGTGAGACTAGCGGGAACATCCCTCTGGGCGAGCAGTACTTC. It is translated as CAISETSGNIPLGEQYF.

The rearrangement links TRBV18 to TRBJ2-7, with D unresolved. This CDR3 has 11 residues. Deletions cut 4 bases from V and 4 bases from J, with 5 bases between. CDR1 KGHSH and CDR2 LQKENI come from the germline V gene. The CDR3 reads CASSQGYEQYF. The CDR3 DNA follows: TGTGCCAGCTCACAGGGATACGAGCAGTACTTC.

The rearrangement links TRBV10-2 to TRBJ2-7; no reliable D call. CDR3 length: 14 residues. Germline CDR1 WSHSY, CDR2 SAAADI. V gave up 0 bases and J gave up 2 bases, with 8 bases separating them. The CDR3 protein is CASSESPLTYEQYF. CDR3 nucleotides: TGCGCCAGCAGTGAGTCGCCACTAACCTACGAGCAGTACTTC.

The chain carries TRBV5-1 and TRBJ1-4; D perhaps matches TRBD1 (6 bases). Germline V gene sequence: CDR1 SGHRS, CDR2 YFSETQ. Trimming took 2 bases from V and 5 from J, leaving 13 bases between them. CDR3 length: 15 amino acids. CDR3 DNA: TGCGCCAGCAGCTTAACAGGGTCTTCGAATGAAAAACTGTTTTTT. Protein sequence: CASSLTGSSNEKLFF.

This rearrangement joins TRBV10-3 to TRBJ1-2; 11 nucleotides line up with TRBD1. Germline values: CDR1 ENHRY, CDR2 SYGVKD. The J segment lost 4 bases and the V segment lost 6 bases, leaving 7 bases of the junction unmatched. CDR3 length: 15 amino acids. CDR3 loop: CAISMGQGVAYGYTF. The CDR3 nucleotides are TGTGCCATCAGCATGGGACAGGGGGTAGCCTATGGCTACACCTTC.

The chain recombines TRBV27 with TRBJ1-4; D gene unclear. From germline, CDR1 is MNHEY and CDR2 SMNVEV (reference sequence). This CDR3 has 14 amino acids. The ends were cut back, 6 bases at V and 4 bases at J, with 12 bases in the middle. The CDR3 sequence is CASRGSLYNEKLFF. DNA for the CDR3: TGTGCCAGCAGGGGCAGCCTTTATAATGAAAAACTGTTTTTT.

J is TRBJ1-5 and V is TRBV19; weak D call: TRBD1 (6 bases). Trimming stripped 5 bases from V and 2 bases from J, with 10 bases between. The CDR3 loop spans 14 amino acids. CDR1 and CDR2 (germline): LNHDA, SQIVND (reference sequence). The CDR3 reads CASSFRQGNQPQHF. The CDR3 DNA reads TGTGCCAGTAGTTTTCGACAGGGCAATCAGCCCCAGCATTTT.

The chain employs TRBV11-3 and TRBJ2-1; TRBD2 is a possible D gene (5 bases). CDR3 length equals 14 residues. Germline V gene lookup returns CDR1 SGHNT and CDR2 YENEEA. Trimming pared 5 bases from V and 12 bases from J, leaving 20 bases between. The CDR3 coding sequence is TGTGCCAGCAGCCCCGAGGCCGGTATTCGGGGGCAGTTCTTC. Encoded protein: CASSPEAGIRGQFF.

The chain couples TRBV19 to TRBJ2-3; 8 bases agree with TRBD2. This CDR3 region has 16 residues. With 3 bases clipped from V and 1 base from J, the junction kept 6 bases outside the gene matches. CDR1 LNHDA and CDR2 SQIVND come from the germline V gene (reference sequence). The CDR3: CASSMAGGLRTDTQYF. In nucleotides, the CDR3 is TGTGCCAGTAGTATGGCGGGAGGACTCCGCACAGATACGCAGTATTTT. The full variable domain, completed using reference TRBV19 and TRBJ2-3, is DGGITQSPKYLFRKEGQNVTLSCEQNLNHDAMYWYRQDPGQGLRLIYYSQIVNDFQKGDIAEGYSVSREKKESFPLTVTSAQKNPTAFYLCASSMAGGLRTDTQYFGPGTRLTVL.

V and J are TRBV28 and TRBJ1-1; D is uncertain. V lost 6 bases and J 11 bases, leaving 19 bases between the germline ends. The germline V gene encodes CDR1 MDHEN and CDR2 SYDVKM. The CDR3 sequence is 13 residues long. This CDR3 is CASRPLTLRSAFF. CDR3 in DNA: TGTGCCAGCAGGCCCCTCACCCTAAGGAGTGCTTTCTTT.

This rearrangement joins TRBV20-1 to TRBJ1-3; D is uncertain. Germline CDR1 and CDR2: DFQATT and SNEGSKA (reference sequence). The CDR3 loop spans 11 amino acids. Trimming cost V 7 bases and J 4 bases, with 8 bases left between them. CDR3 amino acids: CSGREGNTIYF. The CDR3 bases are TGCAGTGGTCGAGAAGGAAACACCATATATTTT.

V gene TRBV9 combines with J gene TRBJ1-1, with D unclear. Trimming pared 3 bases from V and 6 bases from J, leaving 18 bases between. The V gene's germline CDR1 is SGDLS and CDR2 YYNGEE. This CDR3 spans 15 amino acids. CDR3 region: CASSATPMGEAEAFF. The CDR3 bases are TGTGCCAGCAGCGCGACGCCGATGGGAGAGGCTGAAGCTTTCTTT.

The CDR3 region is CATSSRGWNQPQHF. The DNA of the CDR3 is TGTGCCACCTCCTCACGGGGTTGGAATCAGCCCCAGCATTTT. The chain uses TRBV19 and TRBJ1-5; D is ambiguous. CDR1 is LNHDA and CDR2 is SQIVND in the germline V gene (reference sequence). CDR3 length: 14 amino acids. Trimming left V 10 bases short and J 4 bases short, with 17 bases between. Looking up the rest from reference TRBV19 and TRBJ1-5 gives the full variable domain: DGGITQSPKYLFRKEGQNVTLSCEQNLNHDAMYWYRQDPGQGLRLIYYSQIVNDFQKGDIAEGYSVSREKKESFPLTVTSAQKNPTAFYLCATSSRGWNQPQHFGDGTRLSIL.

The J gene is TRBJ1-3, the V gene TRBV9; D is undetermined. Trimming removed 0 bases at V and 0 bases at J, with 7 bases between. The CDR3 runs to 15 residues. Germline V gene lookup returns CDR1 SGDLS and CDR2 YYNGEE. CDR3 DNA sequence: TGTGCCAGCAGCGTAGCTTTAAACTCTGGAAACACCATATATTTT. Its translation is CASSVALNSGNTIYF.

The CDR3 reads CAIQAGLPRDEQFF. CDR3 coding DNA: TGTGCCATCCAAGCGGGACTCCCACGAGATGAGCAGTTCTTC. This chain links TRBV10-3 with TRBJ2-1; the match to TRBD2 covers 7 bases. Germline V gene sequence: CDR1 ENHRY, CDR2 SYGVKD. Trimming removed 8 bases from V and 8 bases from J; junction bases left unmatched: 12. The CDR3 runs to 14 residues.